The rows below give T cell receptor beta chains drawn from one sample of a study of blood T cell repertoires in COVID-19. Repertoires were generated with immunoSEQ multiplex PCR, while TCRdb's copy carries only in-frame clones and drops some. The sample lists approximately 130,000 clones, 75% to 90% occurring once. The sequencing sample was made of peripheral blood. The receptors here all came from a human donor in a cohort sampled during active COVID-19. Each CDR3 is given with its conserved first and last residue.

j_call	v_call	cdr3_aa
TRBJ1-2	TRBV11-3	CASSFGTGGDYGYTF
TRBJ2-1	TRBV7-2	CASSLALGGAGEQFF
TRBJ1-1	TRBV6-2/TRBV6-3	CASSYSLGEAFF
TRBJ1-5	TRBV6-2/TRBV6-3	CASSYTGLSNQPQHF
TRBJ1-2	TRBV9	CASSVGAGGGGYTF
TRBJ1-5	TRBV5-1	CASSLSPGSNQPQHF
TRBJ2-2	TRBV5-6	CASSLEGRPTGELFF
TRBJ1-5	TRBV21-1	CASILDRGGNQPQHF
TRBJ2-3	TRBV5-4	CATRAGGTDTQYF
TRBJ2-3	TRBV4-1	CASSQDWNGGGRTDTQYF
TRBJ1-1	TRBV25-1	CASEEGEAFF